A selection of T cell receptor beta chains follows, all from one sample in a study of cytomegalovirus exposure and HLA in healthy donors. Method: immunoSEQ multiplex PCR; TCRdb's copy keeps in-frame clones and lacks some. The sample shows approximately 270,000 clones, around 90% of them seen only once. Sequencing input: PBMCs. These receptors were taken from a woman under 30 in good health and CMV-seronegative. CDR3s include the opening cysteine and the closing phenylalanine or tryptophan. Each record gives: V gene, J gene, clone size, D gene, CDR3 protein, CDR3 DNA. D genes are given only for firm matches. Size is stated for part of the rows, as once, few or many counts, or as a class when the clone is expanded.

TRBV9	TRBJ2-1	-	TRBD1	CASSVDKTGRSYNEQFF	TGTGCCAGCAGCGTAGATAAGACAGGGCGATCATACAATGAGCAGTTCTTC
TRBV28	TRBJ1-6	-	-	CAIRQAGLLHF	TGTGCCATAAGACAGGCCGGTCTCCTCCACTTT
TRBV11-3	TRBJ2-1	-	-	CASSPGLSSYNEQFF	TGTGCCAGCAGCCCTGGACTTAGCTCCTACAATGAGCAGTTCTTC
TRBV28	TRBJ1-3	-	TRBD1	CASSYRDRAGNTIYF	TGTGCCAGCAGTTACCGAGACAGGGCTGGAAACACCATATATTTT
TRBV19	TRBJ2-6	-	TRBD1	CASNTGTDPGANVLTF	TGTGCCAGTAATACCGGGACAGATCCTGGGGCCAACGTCCTGACTTTC
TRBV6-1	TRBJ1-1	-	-	CASSEVSGAGNTEAFF	TGTGCCAGCAGTGAAGTGTCGGGCGCGGGGAACACTGAAGCTTTCTTT
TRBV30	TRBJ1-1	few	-	CAWSVLSSEAFF	TGTGCCTGGAGTGTACTGTCATCTGAAGCTTTCTTT
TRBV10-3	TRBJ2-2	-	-	CAISESGRGNTGELFF	TGTGCCATCAGTGAGTCCGGCAGGGGTAACACCGGGGAGCTGTTTTTT
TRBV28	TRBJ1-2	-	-	CASSSWDGLYGYTF	TGTGCCAGCAGTTCATGGGACGGACTCTATGGCTACACCTTC
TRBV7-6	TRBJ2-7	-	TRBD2	CASSLGGRGGAYEQYF	TGTGCCAGCAGCTTAGGTGGTCGCGGGGGGGCCTACGAGCAGTACTTC
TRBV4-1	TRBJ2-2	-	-	CASSQGLNTGELFF	TGCGCCAGCAGTCAGGGGCTGAACACCGGGGAGCTGTTTTTT
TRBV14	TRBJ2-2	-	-	CASSRDSSNTGELFF	TGTGCCAGCAGCCGGGACTCATCGAACACCGGGGAGCTGTTTTTT
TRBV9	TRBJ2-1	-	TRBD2	CASSVVAGGLYNEQFF	TGTGCCAGCAGCGTAGTAGCGGGGGGCCTATACAATGAGCAGTTCTTC
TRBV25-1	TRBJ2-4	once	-	CASSTSDRNIQYF	TGTGCCAGCAGTACCTCGGACAGAAACATTCAGTACTTC
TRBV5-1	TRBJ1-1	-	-	CASSLPRENTEAFF	TGCGCCAGCAGCTTGCCCAGGGAGAACACTGAAGCTTTCTTT
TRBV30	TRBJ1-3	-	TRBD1	CAWGSGTGGSSGNTIYF	TGTGCCTGGGGATCCGGGACAGGGGGTTCTTCTGGAAACACCATATATTTT
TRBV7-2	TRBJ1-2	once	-	CASSQISEQHRGNYGYTF	TGTGCCAGCAGCCAAATATCGGAGCAGCATCGGGGTAACTATGGCTACACCTTC
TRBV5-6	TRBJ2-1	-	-	CASSFWTGRRNNEQFF	TGTGCCAGCAGCTTTTGGACGGGAAGAAGGAACAATGAGCAGTTCTTC
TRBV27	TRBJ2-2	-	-	CASNIGGANTGELFF	TGTGCCAGCAACATAGGAGGGGCCAACACCGGGGAGCTGTTTTTT
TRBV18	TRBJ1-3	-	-	CASSPGTSGNTIYF	TGTGCCAGCTCACCAGGCACCTCTGGAAACACCATATATTTT
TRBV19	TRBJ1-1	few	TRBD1	CASSPTGGLNTEAFF	TGTGCCAGTAGTCCGACAGGGGGCCTGAACACTGAAGCTTTCTTT
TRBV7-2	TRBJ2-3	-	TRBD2	CATRRGGFWDTQYF	TGTGCCACCCGACGCGGGGGGTTTTGGGATACGCAGTATTTT
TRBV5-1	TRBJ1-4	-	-	CASSLEATNEKLFF	TGCGCCAGCAGCCTCGAGGCAACTAATGAAAAACTGTTTTTT
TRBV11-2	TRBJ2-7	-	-	CASSLERLSNEQYF	TGTGCCAGCAGCTTAGAGCGATTGTCGAACGAGCAGTACTTC
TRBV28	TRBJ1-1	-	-	CASSSSDRDPFF	-
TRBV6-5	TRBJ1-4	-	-	CASSYLQGINEKLFF	TGTGCCAGCAGTTACTTGCAGGGAATTAATGAAAAACTGTTTTTT
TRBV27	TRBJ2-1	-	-	CASSLYGGESYNEQFF	TGTGCCAGCAGTTTATACGGGGGAGAGTCCTACAATGAGCAGTTCTTC
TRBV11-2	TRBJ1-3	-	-	CASSLGRVGGNTIYF	TGTGCCAGCAGCCTAGGGAGGGTCGGAGGAAACACCATATATTTT
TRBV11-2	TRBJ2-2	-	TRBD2	CASSERLAGPNTGELFF	TGTGCCAGCAGCGAAAGACTAGCGGGACCGAACACCGGGGAGCTGTTTTTT
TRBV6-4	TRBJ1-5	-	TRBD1	CASGQGSNQPQHF	TGTGCCAGCGGACAGGGTAGCAATCAGCCCCAGCATTTT
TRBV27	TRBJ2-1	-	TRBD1	CASSSYPDRGPFLSYNEQFF	TGTGCCAGCAGTTCATACCCGGACAGGGGGCCATTCCTCTCCTACAATGAGCAGTTCTTC
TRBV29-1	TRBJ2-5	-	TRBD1	CSGDRVEGTQYF	TGCAGCGGGGACAGGGTTGAGGGGACCCAGTACTTC
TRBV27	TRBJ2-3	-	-	CASSPLGGTDTQYF	TGTGCCAGCAGCCCCCTCGGGGGCACAGATACGCAGTATTTT
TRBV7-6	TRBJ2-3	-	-	CASRDWDTQYF	TGTGCCAGCAGGGACTGGGATACGCAGTATTTT
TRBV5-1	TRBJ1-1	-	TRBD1	CASSSTGQGVGEAFF	TGCGCCAGCAGCAGTACAGGACAGGGGGTTGGTGAAGCTTTCTTT
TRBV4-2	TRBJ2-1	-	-	CASSPIQGRYEQFF	TGTGCCAGCAGCCCAATTCAGGGGAGATATGAGCAGTTCTTC
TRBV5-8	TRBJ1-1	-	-	CASSDSYEAFF	TGTGCCAGCAGCGACAGTTATGAAGCTTTCTTT
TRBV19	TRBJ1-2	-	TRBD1	CASRPETGVRGYGYTF	TGTGCCAGTAGACCCGAAACAGGGGTCCGGGGCTATGGCTACACCTTC
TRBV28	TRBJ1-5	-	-	CASVQGRRNQPQHF	TGTGCCAGCGTACAGGGTAGGCGGAATCAGCCCCAGCATTTT
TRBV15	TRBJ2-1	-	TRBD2	CATSSPGLAGGEQFF	TGTGCCACCAGCAGTCCGGGACTAGCGGGGGGCGAGCAGTTCTTC
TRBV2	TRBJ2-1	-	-	CASSESWAGWRNEQFF	TGTGCCAGCAGTGAGTCCTGGGCAGGGTGGCGCAATGAGCAGTTCTTC
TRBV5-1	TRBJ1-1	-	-	CASSTGLTEAFF	TGCGCCAGCAGCACGGGACTTACTGAAGCTTTCTTT
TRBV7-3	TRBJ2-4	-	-	CASSLPRRMGGPHIQYF	TGTGCCAGCAGCCTTCCTCGAAGAATGGGGGGGCCACACATTCAGTACTTC
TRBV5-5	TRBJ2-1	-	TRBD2	CASSGRLALTFF	TGTGCCAGCAGCGGAAGACTAGCTTTGACGTTCTTC
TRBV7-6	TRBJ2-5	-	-	CASSRDQETQYF	TGTGCCAGCAGCCGAGACCAAGAGACCCAGTACTTC
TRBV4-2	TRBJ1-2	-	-	CASSQDSVGYTF	TGTGCCAGCAGCCAAGATTCGGTTGGCTACACCTTC